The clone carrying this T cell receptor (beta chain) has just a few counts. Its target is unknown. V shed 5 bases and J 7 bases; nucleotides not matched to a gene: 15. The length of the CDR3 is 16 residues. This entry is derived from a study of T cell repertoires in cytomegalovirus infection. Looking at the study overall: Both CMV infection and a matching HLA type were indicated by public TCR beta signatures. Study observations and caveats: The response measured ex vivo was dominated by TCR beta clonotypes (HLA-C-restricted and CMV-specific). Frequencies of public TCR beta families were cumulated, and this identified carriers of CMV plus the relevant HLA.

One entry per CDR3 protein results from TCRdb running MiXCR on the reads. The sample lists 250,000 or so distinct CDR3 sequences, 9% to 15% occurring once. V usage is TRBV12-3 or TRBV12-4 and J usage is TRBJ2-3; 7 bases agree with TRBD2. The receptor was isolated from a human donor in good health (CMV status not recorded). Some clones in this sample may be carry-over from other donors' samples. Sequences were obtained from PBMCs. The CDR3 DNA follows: TGTGCCAGCAGTCCTTCTCGGGGGAGGGAGGGCTATACGCAGTATTTT. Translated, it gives CASSPSRGREGYTQYF.